A selection of T cell receptor beta chains follows, all from one sample in a study of T cells after yellow fever vaccination. TCRdb used MiXCR to reprocess the 5' RACE reads, holding one entry per CDR3 protein. The sample consists of about 63,000 distinct CDR3 sequences, approximately 7.4% of them appearing once. The specimen comprised CD8+ T cells sorted from PBMCs, sampled 15 days after the yellow fever booster vaccination. Every receptor here comes from a man between 25 and 39 years old who received the YFV17D yellow fever vaccine. Each CDR3 is given without its conserved first and last residue. Expanded clones are given a class, and other clones once, few, many or no size at all.

CDR3 | V | size
ASSLKGNEQF | TRBV27 | many
ASENAIRTSTYNEQF | TRBV28 | many
ATSDFPRPSGSNEQF | TRBV24-1 | many
SVEEGDTEAF | TRBV29-1 | few
ASLGGGKAYEQY | TRBV6-2/TRBV6-3 | few
ASSGPFADEQF | TRBV25-1 | many
ASSARRDTDYGYT | TRBV9 | many
SVDLTDTGELF | TRBV29-1 | many
ASSQVPVAAQLAYEQY | TRBV4-1 | many
ASGNTGELF | TRBV12-3/TRBV12-4 | many
ASSLVGAVEAF | TRBV7-2 | many
ASSQERARGYEQY | TRBV3-1 | many
ASSTGGGNQPQH | TRBV11-2 | many
ASSPFAFLPGAQNIQY | TRBV3-1 | many
ASSILAGRAQY | TRBV19 | few
ATQTYPASGSGINNEQF | TRBV28 | many
ASSSGLEQY | TRBV5-1 | few
SARDVRSSYNEQF | TRBV20-1 | many
AGWGLANDEQF | TRBV7-9 | many
ASGRVDQPQH | TRBV6-6 | many
ASSSDLQGTANTGELF | TRBV5-1 | many
ASSQGDRGNTEAF | TRBV4-3 | many
ASSLPPGLGDTGELF | TRBV6-5 | many
ASSLITDGRNEQF | TRBV7-9 | many
ASLGSNRGIDYGYT | TRBV27 | many
ASSLDFRAEEQF | TRBV7-9 | many
ASSLGLVSYEQY | TRBV5-1 | many
ASSLVGAYEQY | TRBV7-2 | many
ASSLAGTGPTDTQY | TRBV7-2 | many
ASRAGAGDTQY | TRBV3-1 | many
AVGAGGGYEQY | TRBV28 | many
ATSRVGGRGNEQF | TRBV15 | many
ASSLYGGSSYNEQF | TRBV27 | many
ASSSWLETSGGPSTDTQY | TRBV2 | many
ASSADRRQY | TRBV6-5 | many
ASSLSAEPYEQY | TRBV5-1 | many
ASSISAGVLDTQY | TRBV19 | many
ASSPRGSSYNEQF | TRBV7-3 | many
ATSVRDANEQY | TRBV19 | many
SVKFSGDNEQF | TRBV29-1 | many
ASSSSGRPNEQY | TRBV5-1 | many
ASSYSSPSGSNQPQH | TRBV6-5 | -
ASSWGAGTEAF | TRBV5-6 | many
ASSPTAGAYEKLF | TRBV7-9 | many
ASSIRLTSGPVYEQY | TRBV7-9 | many
ASSLGGTSTGELF | TRBV5-4 | many
ASSSLADEQF | TRBV6-2/TRBV6-3 | many
ASGAGPTYEQY | TRBV19 | many
AWSVLQNTEAF | TRBV30 | -
SASGFEQF | TRBV20-1 | many
ASRTLGVSEKLF | TRBV12-3/TRBV12-4 | many
ASSSPTVVRGDTQY | TRBV28 | many
ASSGPRLAGGFDEQF | TRBV2 | many
ASSEDRNEQF | TRBV7-2 | many
ARLQSSYEQY | TRBV30 | many
ASSLRLATTDTQY | TRBV12-3/TRBV12-4 | many
ASKLTTASLGEQY | TRBV27 | many
ASSEGGRNTGELF | TRBV6-4 | many